Below, 10 T cell receptor beta chains from the same sample are listed, as sequenced in a study of cytomegalovirus exposure and HLA in healthy donors. Profiling relied on immunoSEQ multiplex PCR, and the TCRdb table lists in-frame clones only, not all of them. The sample lists about 250,000 clones, about 90% occurring once. Sequenced material: PBMCs. The receptors here all came from a man aged 18-30 years in good health and CMV-seropositive.

The chain couples TRBV25-1 to TRBJ2-1, with 14 bases fitting TRBD2. Germline CDR1 reads MGHDK; CDR2 reads SYGVNS. The CDR3 sequence is 17 residues long. V shed 1 base and J 6 bases; nucleotides not matched to a gene: 5. The CDR3 loop reads CASSEWGTSGSSNEQFF. The CDR3 DNA reads TGTGCCAGCAGTGAATGGGGGACTAGCGGGAGTAGCAATGAGCAGTTCTTC.

The genes are TRBV7-8 and TRBJ2-1; the D gene could be TRBD1 or TRBD2 (5 bases each). V gave up 1 base and J gave up 9 bases, with 19 bases separating them. CDR3 size: 16 residues. Germline V gene sequence: CDR1 SGHVS, CDR2 FQNEAQ. CDR3 sequence reads: CASSLEPGPIGAEQFF. The DNA for the CDR3 is TGTGCCAGCAGCTTAGAACCGGGACCCATCGGAGCTGAGCAGTTCTTC.

The chain couples TRBV27 to TRBJ1-5, with a tentative D call TRBD1 (6 bases). The CDR3 loop spans 18 amino acids. The V end lost 4 bases, the J end lost 0 bases, and 19 bases lay between the germline ends. Germline CDR1 MNHEY, CDR2 SMNVEV (reference sequence). The CDR3 region is CASSCPTTGINSNQPQHF. Written as DNA, the CDR3 is TGTGCCAGCAGTTGCCCGACTACAGGGATTAATAGCAATCAGCCCCAGCATTTT.

The chain couples TRBV10-3 to TRBJ2-7; 12 positions agree with TRBD2. V gave up 4 bases and J gave up 4 bases; unmatched junction bases: 5. Germline V lookup: CDR1 ENHRY, CDR2 SYGVKD. The CDR3 contains 15 residues. The CDR3 is CAISGTSGALYEQYF. CDR3 DNA: TGTGCCATCAGTGGGACTAGCGGGGCCCTTTACGAGCAGTACTTC.

V and J are TRBV2 and TRBJ2-2; D call uncertain. The CDR3 totals 13 residues. Germline values: CDR1 SNHLY, CDR2 FYNNEI. The V end was cut by 6 bases, the J end by 1 base, with 6 bases between. Here the CDR3 reads CASSQVNTGELFF. CDR3 sequence (DNA): TGTGCCAGCAGCCAGGTGAACACCGGGGAGCTGTTTTTT.

The V and J genes are TRBV6-1 and TRBJ1-1; 7 bases agree with TRBD1. Trimming at V came to 0 bases and at J to 6 bases, leaving 7 bases not matched to a gene. Germline V gene data show CDR1 as MNHNS and CDR2 as SASEGT. The CDR3 totals 15 residues. CDR3: CASSEATGKGAEAFF. The CDR3 coding sequence is TGTGCCAGCAGTGAAGCGACAGGGAAGGGCGCTGAAGCTTTCTTT.

This chain connects TRBV6-5 to TRBJ2-3, with TRBD1 as a possible D gene (5 bases). The CDR3 totals 14 residues. Germline V gene data show CDR1 as MNHEY and CDR2 as SVGAGI. Trimming took off 2 bases at V and 6 bases at J, with 12 bases between the two ends. CDR3 nucleotides: TGTGCCAGCAGTTACCTTGACAGTCCCGATACGCAGTATTTT. Protein sequence: CASSYLDSPDTQYF.

V gene TRBV5-1 combines with J gene TRBJ2-7, with 7 bases identical to TRBD1. The V gene's germline CDR1 is SGHRS and CDR2 YFSETQ. CDR3 length: 14 residues. The V gene end was trimmed by 4 bases and the J gene end by 4 bases; junction bases not matched to a gene: 8. In DNA, the CDR3 is TGCGCCAGCAGCACCGGACAGGACAGGTACGAGCAGTACTTC. It yields the protein CASSTGQDRYEQYF.

This chain links TRBV27 with TRBJ1-4, with TRBD1 matching 7 bases. The V and J ends lost 8 bases and 8 bases, in that order; junction bases with no gene match: 20. The CDR3 extends over 17 amino acids. Per germline, CDR1 MNHEY and CDR2 SMNVEV (reference sequence). CDR3 region: CASSFIRPSQQGEKLFF. The CDR3 DNA sequence: TGTGCCAGCTCCTTTATACGGCCCTCCCAACAGGGGGAAAAACTGTTTTTT.

The V gene is TRBV29-1, the J gene TRBJ2-1, with TRBD2 matching over 9 bases. With V trimmed by 8 bases and J by 3 bases, 5 bases remained unmatched. CDR1 is SQVTM, CDR2 ANQGSEA, per germline. CDR3 size: 13 residues. In DNA, the CDR3 is TGCAGCTCCCGGACTAGCGACTACAATGAGCAGTTCTTC. This translates into CSSRTSDYNEQFF.